This T cell receptor (delta chain) was found in a study of gammadelta T cells in human blood (TCRdb year 2020). Study-wide findings and limitations: According to the study, polyclonal expansion of innate gamma-delta T cells immediately after birth appeared to be driven by microbial exposure.

Library generation was performed with RT-PCR. Instrument used: Illumina MiSeq. TCRdb reanalyzed the public reads with the CATT caller, and identical DNA sequences were merged afterwards. Within this sample are roughly 1,600 delta-chain clones, with more than 8% of them counted one time only. Around 4.4% of the sample is in the top ten clones. Relative to its sample, this clone is large (0.1 to 1%). Its antigen has not been determined. The input lacks base qualities; no much larger clone sits a single base away. CDR1 TSWWSYY and CDR2 QGS were looked up in the germline V gene. V was cut back by 0 bases and J by 1 base, leaving a gap of 9 bases between them. The CDR3 has 15 amino acids, counting the end cysteine and phenylalanine. Only CDR3 DNA remains: 45 bases, in frame from the first base.

This TCR came from a human donor. Rearrangement joined TRDV1 to TRDJ1; the D gene cannot be resolved reliably. Specimen: non-Vgamma9Vdelta2 gamma-delta T cells from infant blood. This receptor has the CDR3 CALGELTESTDKLIF. DNA sequence: TGTGCTCTTGGGGAACTCACCGAGAGCACCGATAAACTCATCTTT.